A single sample is the source of the 18 T cell receptor beta chains below, sequenced in a study of cytomegalovirus exposure and HLA in healthy donors. Vbeta (60) and Jbeta (13) primers were used in the PCR. Only in-frame clones appear in the TCRdb table, and some are missing; sequencing was by immunoSEQ multiplex PCR. The table has about 180,000 clones, over 70% seen once. Sequences were obtained from PBMCs. Receptors were obtained from a woman in her twenties or thirties in good health and CMV-seronegative.

The chain joins TRBV27 to TRBJ2-1; no clear D. V lost 0 bases and J 4 bases, leaving 4 bases between the germline ends. Germline values: CDR1 MNHEY, CDR2 SMNVEV (reference sequence). This CDR3 contains 13 residues. The CDR3 DNA sequence: TGTGCCAGCAGTTTATCCGAGTACAATGAGCAGTTCTTC. The encoded protein is CASSLSEYNEQFF.

The rearrangement uses TRBV19 and TRBJ1-1; perhaps TRBD1 as D (6 bases). Germline-derived CDR1 and CDR2 are LNHDA and SQIVND (reference sequence). V was clipped by 7 bases and J by 5 bases, with 11 bases between them. This CDR3 region has 12 residues. CDR3 loop: CASTIRGTEAFF. The CDR3 nucleotides are TGTGCCAGTACCATCAGGGGAACTGAAGCTTTCTTT.

This chain links TRBV11-2 with TRBJ2-7; no clear D gene. The length of the CDR3 is 17 residues. With 7 bases removed from V and 0 bases from J, the gap between germline ends came to 22 bases. CDR1 SGHAT and CDR2 FQNNGV come from the germline V gene. As DNA, the CDR3 is TGTGCCAGCACCTTCTATTTGGGCCGAAATCTCTCCTACGAGCAGTACTTC. Its protein is CASTFYLGRNLSYEQYF. The full variable domain, rest sourced from reference TRBV11-2 and TRBJ2-7, is EAGVAQSPRYKIIEKRQSVAFWCNPISGHATLYWYQQILGQGPKLLIQFQNNGVVDDSQLPKDRFSAERLKGVDSTLKIQPAKLEDSAVYLCASTFYLGRNLSYEQYFGPGTRLTVT.

V gene TRBV28 combines with J gene TRBJ1-5, with 9 bases that match TRBD1. Germline CDR1 and CDR2: MDHEN and SYDVKM. J lost 7 bases, V lost 5 bases, and 9 bases had no gene match. The CDR3 has 15 amino acids. The DNA for the CDR3 is TGTGCCAGCAGTCCGCTACAGGGGGCAGTGCAGCCCCAGCATTTT. Translation: CASSPLQGAVQPQHF. The full variable domain, rest sourced from reference TRBV28 and TRBJ1-5, is DVKVTQSSRYLVKRTGEKVFLECVQDMDHENMFWYRQDPGLGLRLIYFSYDVKMKEKGDIPEGYSVSREKKERFSLILESASTNQTSMYLCASSPLQGAVQPQHFGDGTRLSIL.

The chain recombines TRBV9 with TRBJ2-1, with no clear D. Trimming stripped 0 bases from V and 0 bases from J, with 10 bases between. Germline V CDR1 and CDR2: SGDLS, YYNGEE. The CDR3 contains 16 residues. CDR3 protein: CASSVDERSSYNEQFF. The CDR3 nucleotides read TGTGCCAGCAGCGTAGATGAGCGAAGCTCCTACAATGAGCAGTTCTTC.

The CDR3: CASSQESGGLPHTGELFF. Written as DNA, the CDR3 is TGTGCCAGCAGCCAAGAATCGGGGGGCCTCCCCCACACCGGGGAGCTGTTTTTT. The rearrangement joins TRBV4-2 to TRBJ2-2; D might be TRBD2 (7 bases). The CDR3 contains 18 residues. Germline V gene sequence: CDR1 LGHNA, CDR2 YNFKEQ. Trimming removed 0 bases at V and 3 bases at J, with 17 bases between.

The chain recombines TRBV7-3 with TRBJ2-2; possibly TRBD1 for D (5 bases). Per the germline V gene, CDR1 is SGHTA and CDR2 is FQGTGA. The CDR3 totals 14 residues. The V gene lost 1 base and the J gene lost 4 bases, with 7 bases spanning the gap. Here the CDR3 DNA reads TGTGCCAGCAGCTTAAAGACAGCCACCGGGGAGCTGTTTTTT. The encoded protein is CASSLKTATGELFF.

The chain links TRBV28 to TRBJ2-6; 9 positions match TRBD1. J lost 4 bases, V lost 6 bases, and 13 bases had no gene match. This CDR3 comprises 18 residues. In germline, CDR1 is MDHEN, CDR2 SYDVKM. The CDR3 reads CASSQITGGFEGANVLTF. CDR3 DNA sequence: TGTGCCAGCAGCCAAATCACAGGGGGCTTCGAGGGGGCCAACGTCCTGACTTTC.

The chain joins TRBV7-9 to TRBJ1-5; TRBD1 matches 8 bases. The germline gives CDR1 SEHNR, CDR2 FQNEAQ (reference sequence). V was pared by 1 base and J by 4 bases, with 6 bases of the junction left unmatched. CDR3 length: 16 residues. CDR3 region: CASSLGSGQGNQPQHF. The DNA for the CDR3 is TGTGCCAGCAGCTTAGGCAGCGGACAGGGAAATCAGCCCCAGCATTTT.

A few counts support this clone. This chain connects TRBV20-1 to TRBJ2-5; tentative D call: TRBD2 (6 bases). CDR3 length: 10 amino acids. Germline CDR1 DFQATT, CDR2 SNEGSKA (reference sequence). Here the CDR3 reads CMGGQETQYF. DNA for the CDR3: TGCATGGGGGGACAAGAGACCCAGTACTTC.

The rearrangement links TRBV7-9 to TRBJ2-1; tentatively, D is TRBD2 (6 bases). With 5 bases removed from V and 5 bases from J, the gap between germline ends came to 22 bases. The CDR3 spans 17 residues. CDR1 and CDR2 (germline): SEHNR, FQNEAQ (reference sequence). As DNA, the CDR3 is TGTGCCAGCAGCCGGGGGTTGTCGGAGGGAAGCGACAATGAGCAGTTCTTC. Its translation is CASSRGLSEGSDNEQFF.

The chain is built from TRBV7-6 and TRBJ2-5; 9 bases are a match to TRBD1. CDR1 and CDR2 from the germline V gene are SGHVS and FNYEAQ. V shed 5 bases, J shed 3 bases, and the junction held 13 bases outside the gene matches. The CDR3 spans 17 residues. CDR3 amino acids: CASSTNRDREWEETQYF. CDR3 bases: TGTGCCAGCAGCACTAACCGGGACAGGGAATGGGAAGAGACCCAGTACTTC.

The chain joins TRBV7-2 to TRBJ1-2, with TRBD1 as a possible D gene (6 bases). The CDR3 spans 14 residues. The V gene lost 1 base and the J gene lost 3 bases, with 9 bases spanning the gap. Germline V gene data show CDR1 as SGHTA and CDR2 as FQGNSA. CDR3 in amino acids: CASSLEWTDYGYTF. The CDR3 DNA reads as TGTGCCAGCAGCTTAGAGTGGACAGACTATGGCTACACCTTC.

The chain joins TRBV9 to TRBJ1-2; 7 bases align to TRBD1. The CDR3 has 15 amino acids. Trimming cost V 3 bases and J 4 bases; bases outside gene matches: 9. Germline loops: CDR1 SGDLS, CDR2 YYNGEE. The CDR3 nucleotides read TGTGCCAGCAGCGGACAGGGTGCGGCGGCCTATGGCTACACCTTC. Protein sequence: CASSGQGAAAYGYTF.

The CDR3 sequence: CASSEEQSMNTEAFF. The CDR3 DNA reads as TGTGCCAGCAGTGAAGAACAGTCCATGAACACTGAAGCTTTCTTT. This chain joins TRBV2 and TRBJ1-1, with unresolved D. Germline values: CDR1 SNHLY, CDR2 FYNNEI. The CDR3 is 15 residues long. Trimming removed 1 base at V and 0 bases at J, with 9 bases between.

This chain uses TRBV9 with TRBJ1-5; 7 bases line up with TRBD1. Germline V CDR1 and CDR2: SGDLS, YYNGEE. The CDR3 covers 15 residues. With V trimmed by 3 bases and J by 1 base, 4 bases remained unmatched. The CDR3 region is CASSASGGSNQPQHF. As DNA, the CDR3 is TGTGCCAGCAGCGCCTCAGGGGGGAGCAATCAGCCCCAGCATTTT.

The V and J genes are TRBV19 and TRBJ1-1; possible D gene TRBD1, 5 bases. V was clipped by 5 bases and J by 2 bases, with 15 bases between them. The CDR3 is 15 amino acids. CDR1 LNHDA and CDR2 SQIVND come from the germline V gene (reference sequence). The chain's CDR3 is CASSASGIGNTEAFF. CDR3 nucleotides: TGTGCCAGTAGTGCCTCAGGGATAGGAAACACTGAAGCTTTCTTT.

Worth noting for this clone: Mismatch with germline at one junction end may stem from a read error. This chain connects TRBV7-9 to TRBJ2-3; 8 nucleotides match TRBD2. The CDR3 totals 17 residues. Germline-derived CDR1 and CDR2 are SEHNR and FQNEAQ (reference sequence). Here the CDR3 reads CSSSYQRPAREGLTQYF. CDR3 nucleotides: TGTTCCAGCAGCTACCAACGCCCTGCCCGGGAGGGTTTGACGCAGTATTTT. Full variable domain (missing parts from reference TRBV7-9 and TRBJ2-3): DTGVSQNPRHKITKRGQNVTFRCDPISEHNRLYWYRQTLGQGPEFLTYFQNEAQLEKSRLLSDRFSAERPKGSFSTLEIQRTEQGDSAMYLCSSSYQRPAREGLTQYFGPGTRLTVL.